The 13 T cell receptor beta chains presented below share a single source sample, sequenced in a study of spatial heterogeneity in lung cancer. TCRdb reprocessed the 5' RACE reads via MiXCR and lists one record per CDR3 protein. The top ten hold less than 25% of the sample, which has tens of thousands of distinct CDR3 sequences, around 10% seen once. The time point denotes: blood at routine non-recurrence follow-up after resection. The specimen was PBMCs, collected at follow-up. These receptors were taken from a male donor with early-stage non-small cell lung cancer.

This chain connects TRBV18 to TRBJ2-3; D possibly corresponds to TRBD1 (5 bases). The CDR3 contains 11 residues. Germline V CDR1 and CDR2: KGHSH, LQKENI. Trimming removed 10 bases from V and 5 bases from J, with 10 bases in between. The DNA for the CDR3 is TGTGCCACCTCCAGGGAAGATACGCAGTATTTT. Its protein is CATSREDTQYF.

This rearrangement joins TRBV4-3 to TRBJ1-2; no clear D. Germline V CDR1 and CDR2: LGHNA, YSLEER. The CDR3 is made up of 17 amino acids. Trimming removed 0 bases from V and 4 bases from J, with 18 bases in between. The CDR3 DNA reads as TGCGCCAGCAGCCAAGATTGGGAGGCAGAGGAGGCCTATGGCTACACCTTC. This codes for CASSQDWEAEEAYGYTF.

V and J are TRBV4-2 and TRBJ2-3, with no clear D. Germline V CDR1 and CDR2: LGHNA, YNFKEQ. There are 13 residues in the CDR3. The ends were cut back, 2 bases at V and 4 bases at J, with 7 bases in the middle. The CDR3 DNA sequence: TGTGCCAGCAGCCAACGCCTGGCAGATACGCAGTATTTT. This encodes CASSQRLADTQYF.

On this clonotype: At one end the junction does not follow the germline gene, possibly because of a read error. The chain links TRBV7-2 to TRBJ2-3, with 9 bases fitting TRBD2. This CDR3 contains 12 residues. The germline gives CDR1 SGHTA, CDR2 FQGNSA. The CDR3 region is CASSLDGLAGMF. As DNA, the CDR3 is TGTGCCAGCAGCTTAGATGGTCTAGCGGGGATGTTT.

This clonotype turned up a few times. The gene calls are TRBV5-1 and TRBJ2-5; 14 bases map to TRBD2. V lost 3 bases to trimming and J lost 3 bases; unmatched junction nucleotides: 7. In germline, CDR1 is SGHRS, CDR2 YFSETQ. This CDR3 comprises 17 residues. CDR3 DNA sequence: TGCGCCAGCAGCTCCCCGGGACTAGCGGGGGAGGAAGAGACCCAGTACTTC. Protein product: CASSSPGLAGEEETQYF.

This clonotype was picked up a small number of times. The J gene is TRBJ1-5, the V gene TRBV9; no clear D gene. Germline V gene sequence: CDR1 SGDLS, CDR2 YYNGEE. The V end lost 0 bases, the J end lost 2 bases, and 6 bases lay between the germline ends. The length of the CDR3 is 14 residues. CDR3 region: CASSVDARNQPQHF. The CDR3 DNA follows: TGTGCCAGCAGCGTAGACGCGCGCAATCAGCCCCAGCATTTT.

V gene TRBV2 combines with J gene TRBJ2-2; perhaps TRBD1 as D (5 bases). Germline values: CDR1 SNHLY, CDR2 FYNNEI. The ends were cut back, 8 bases at V and 6 bases at J, with 13 bases in the middle. The CDR3 length is 13 residues. The CDR3 DNA reads as TGTGCCAGCGGGGCACGGATGGCCGGGGAGCTGTTTTTT. This translates into CASGARMAGELFF. The whole variable domain, filled in from reference TRBV2 and TRBJ2-2, reads EPEVTQTPSHQVTQMGQEVILRCVPISNHLYFYWYRQILGQKVEFLVSFYNNEISEKSEIFDDQFSVERPDGSNFTLKIRSTKLEDSAMYFCASGARMAGELFFGEGSRLTVL.

The chain employs TRBV7-9 and TRBJ1-1; D perhaps matches TRBD1 (5 bases). V was pared by 5 bases and J by 3 bases, with 25 bases between. Germline V gene lookup returns CDR1 SEHNR and CDR2 FQNEAQ (reference sequence). The CDR3 is 18 amino acids. The CDR3 protein is CASSELLGREKRDTEAFF. The CDR3 DNA reads TGTGCCAGCAGCGAACTGCTGGGGCGAGAAAAACGGGACACTGAAGCTTTCTTT.

Ten or more counts support this clonotype. The chain employs TRBV5-4 and TRBJ2-2, with 7 positions matching TRBD1. Germline CDR1 SGHNT, CDR2 YYREEE (reference sequence). CDR3 length equals 16 residues. Trimming at V came to 0 bases and at J to 3 bases, leaving 5 bases not matched to a gene. CDR3 amino acids: CASSLAGGPDTGELFF. The CDR3 nucleotides read TGTGCCAGCAGCTTGGCAGGGGGTCCGGACACCGGGGAGCTGTTTTTT.

This clonotype appeared many times. The V and J genes are TRBV7-2 and TRBJ2-2; 7 bases agree with TRBD1. The CDR3 contains 15 residues. The V and J ends lost 5 bases and 3 bases, in that order; junction bases with no gene match: 6. Germline lookup yields CDR1 SGHTA and CDR2 FQGNSA. In nucleotides, the CDR3 is TGTGCCAGCAGCCCTCGGACAGGAGACACCGGGGAGCTGTTTTTT. This gives the protein CASSPRTGDTGELFF.

The rearrangement uses TRBV28 and TRBJ2-4; tentatively, D is TRBD1 (7 bases). The CDR3 spans 17 residues. CDR1 MDHEN and CDR2 SYDVKM come from the germline V gene. V was shortened by 3 bases and J by 2 bases, with 17 bases between the two germline ends. The CDR3: CASSLAGGSVTKNIQYF. CDR3 nucleotides: TGTGCCAGCAGTTTGGCAGGGGGGAGTGTCACCAAAAACATTCAGTACTTC.

This clonotype has at least ten counts. The V and J genes are TRBV9 and TRBJ2-3; no firm D call. Trimming pared 9 bases from V and 2 bases from J, leaving 16 bases between. The CDR3 covers 14 residues. CDR1 and CDR2 from the germline V gene are SGDLS and YYNGEE. CDR3 nucleotides: TGTGCCACCAACCAAGACGGAGACACAGATACGCAGTATTTT. It yields the protein CATNQDGDTDTQYF.

Concerning this clonotype: Since a much larger clone is just one base distant, this may be a read error. The chain is built from TRBV4-1 and TRBJ1-4, with a possible D match to TRBD1 (6 bases). Germline lookup yields CDR1 MGHRA and CDR2 YSYEKL. This CDR3 has 15 residues. The CDR3 DNA follows: TGCACCAGCAGCCTAACAGGGACGGCTAATGAAAAACTGTTTTTT. Translation gives CTSSLTGTANEKLFF.